This is a list of T cell receptor beta chains from one sample in a study of blood T cells in healthy people across ages. One entry per CDR3 protein, called by TCRdb with MiXCR from the 5' RACE reads. The sample has a few hundred thousand distinct CDR3 sequences, 25% to 30% seen once. The source material was blood. These TCRs come from a woman aged 65 to 85 in good health. CDR3s include the opening cysteine and the closing phenylalanine or tryptophan. Each record gives: CDR3 protein, CDR3 DNA, CDR3 length, J gene, clone size, D gene, V gene. The D gene is left open where the match is weak. Where a row states a size, it is once, few, many or the class of an expanded clone; other rows omit it.

CASSQESGFTNYGYTIYF,TGCGCCAGCAGCCAAGAATCCGGCTTTACTAACTATGGCTACACCATATATTTT,18,TRBJ1-3,-,-,TRBV4-3
CASSSDPSYEQYF,TGCGCCAGCAGCAGCGATCCCTCCTACGAGCAGTACTTC,13,TRBJ2-7,few,-,TRBV5-1
CAISESKATSYTF,TGTGCCATCAGTGAGTCCAAGGCGACGAGCTACACCTTC,13,TRBJ1-2,-,-,TRBV10-3
CATSDPTGNYGYTF,TGTGCCACCAGTGATCCAACCGGTAACTATGGCTACACCTTC,14,TRBJ1-2,-,-,TRBV24-1
CASSLFQGGTEAFF,TGTGCCAGCAGCTTATTCCAGGGGGGGACTGAAGCTTTCTTT,14,TRBJ1-1,-,TRBD1,TRBV11-2
CAISPTGVDEQYF,TGTGCCATCAGCCCGACAGGGGTCGACGAGCAGTACTTC,13,TRBJ2-7,few,TRBD1,TRBV10-3
CASSGGAGENEQFF,TGCGCCAGCAGCGGCGGGGCGGGAGAAAATGAGCAGTTCTTC,14,TRBJ2-1,once,TRBD2,TRBV5-1
CASRRTEGTGELFF,TGTGCCAGCAGAAGGACGGAGGGCACCGGGGAGCTGTTTTTT,14,TRBJ2-2,few,-,TRBV7-2
CASSSPTGGRNEQFF,TGTGCCAGCAGCAGCCCGACAGGGGGACGCAATGAGCAGTTCTTC,15,TRBJ2-1,-,TRBD1,TRBV7-2
CASSLVFGGYGYTF,TGTGCCAGCAGCTTAGTTTTTGGGGGCTATGGCTACACCTTC,14,TRBJ1-2,few,-,TRBV7-9
CASSPWVTDTQYF,TGCGCCAGCAGTCCCTGGGTCACAGATACGCAGTATTTT,13,TRBJ2-3,-,-,TRBV5-1
CASSLALLRGGTEAFF,TGTGCCAGCAGCTTAGCCTTATTGAGGGGTGGGACTGAAGCTTTCTTT,16,TRBJ1-1,-,-,TRBV11-2
CAQTRGETQYF,TGTGCCCAGACTAGGGGGGAGACCCAGTACTTC,11,TRBJ2-5,-,-,TRBV2
CASSYAEYRETQYF,TGTGCCAGCAGTTATGCGGAGTATAGGGAGACCCAGTACTTC,14,TRBJ2-5,-,-,TRBV6-2/TRBV6-3
CASSFTAGSSYGQYF,TGTGCCAGCAGCTTTACGGCGGGGAGCTCCTACGGGCAGTACTTC,15,TRBJ2-5,few,-,TRBV7-9
CASSSGTGTDTQYF,TGTGCCAGCAGCTCGGGGACAGGAACAGATACGCAGTATTTT,14,TRBJ2-3,many,TRBD1,TRBV5-1
CASSEFVGETQYF,TGTGCCAGCAGTGAATTTGTGGGAGAGACCCAGTACTTC,13,TRBJ2-5,-,-,TRBV6-1
CAWSGIAGVASTDTQYF,TGTGCCTGGAGTGGGATAGCGGGGGTCGCGAGCACAGATACGCAGTATTTT,17,TRBJ2-3,-,TRBD2,TRBV30
CSVAPGVKETQYF,TGCAGCGTCGCCCCAGGGGTAAAAGAGACCCAGTACTTC,13,TRBJ2-5,-,-,TRBV29-1
CSVEEGSELYTF,TGCAGCGTTGAAGAAGGGTCAGAACTTTACACCTTC,12,TRBJ1-2,once,-,TRBV29-1
CASSFGTSGGYNEQSF,TGTGCCAGCAGCTTTGGGACTAGCGGCGGCTACAATGAGCAGTCCTTC,16,TRBJ2-1,-,TRBD2,TRBV7-2
CASSFWTGPNEKLFF,TGTGCCAGCAGTTTCTGGACAGGGCCTAATGAAAAACTGTTTTTT,15,TRBJ1-4,few,TRBD1,TRBV6-5
CASSTTPRRSGGNEQFF,TGTGCCAGCAGTACCACGCCTCGGAGGTCGGGGGGCAATGAGCAGTTCTTC,17,TRBJ2-1,few,TRBD2,TRBV7-6
CASSKGPSLQETQYF,TGTGCCAGCAGCAAGGGGCCTAGCCTACAAGAGACCCAGTACTTC,15,TRBJ2-5,-,-,TRBV5-5
CAIRQGVNTEAFF,TGTGCCATCCGTCAGGGGGTGAACACTGAAGCTTTCTTT,13,TRBJ1-1,once,TRBD1,TRBV10-3
CASSLGPTMRDTQYF,TGCGCCAGCAGCCTGGGCCCCACTATGAGGGATACGCAGTATTTT,15,TRBJ2-3,-,-,TRBV4-3
CASSPPGIYEQYF,TGTGCCAGCAGCCCCCCGGGCATCTACGAGCAGTACTTC,13,TRBJ2-7,-,-,TRBV7-2
CSALGTSGGSYNEQFF,TGCAGTGCCTTAGGGACTAGCGGGGGGTCCTACAATGAGCAGTTCTTC,16,TRBJ2-1,-,TRBD2,TRBV20-1
CASSPTGVGGELFF,TGTGCCAGCTCGCCGACAGGGGTCGGCGGGGAGCTGTTTTTT,14,TRBJ2-2,few,TRBD1,TRBV18
CASSPSRTSGGSDTQYF,TGTGCCAGCAGTCCCTCTCGGACTAGCGGGGGATCAGATACGCAGTATTTT,17,TRBJ2-3,-,TRBD2,TRBV6-1
CASSWGQGSYEQYF,TGTGCCAGCAGTTGGGGACAGGGAAGCTACGAGCAGTACTTC,14,TRBJ2-7,-,TRBD1,TRBV6-2/TRBV6-3
CAIRSGQEVTGKLFF,TGTGCCATCAGATCCGGACAAGAGGTCACCGGGAAGCTGTTTTTT,15,TRBJ2-2,-,-,TRBV10-3
CASSLVGGNEKLFF,TGTGCCAGCAGCTTGGTAGGGGGCAATGAAAAACTGTTTTTT,14,TRBJ1-4,many,TRBD1,TRBV5-5
CSARVQTDTQYF,TGCAGTGCTAGAGTTCAAACAGATACGCAGTATTTT,12,TRBJ2-3,few,-,TRBV20-1
CASSLVGGSGANVLTF,TGTGCCAGCAGCTTAGTGGGGGGCTCTGGGGCCAACGTCCTGACTTTC,16,TRBJ2-6,-,-,TRBV7-9
CASSQIIGGGADEQYF,TGTGCCAGCAGCCAAATAATTGGAGGGGGCGCCGACGAGCAGTACTTC,16,TRBJ2-7,-,-,TRBV3-1
CASSLTLDGGRRAFF,TGTGCCAGCAGCCTAACATTGGACGGGGGTCGAAGGGCTTTCTTT,15,TRBJ1-1,few,-,TRBV6-5
CASSRGSHYEQYF,TGCGCCAGCAGCCGGGGTAGCCACTACGAGCAGTACTTC,13,TRBJ2-7,-,-,TRBV5-1
CASSLGQATVNEQYF,TGCGCCAGCAGCTTGGGACAGGCTACGGTTAACGAGCAGTACTTC,15,TRBJ2-7,few,-,TRBV5-1
CASSLYTTMNTEAFF,TGTGCCAGCTCCCTGTACACGACCATGAACACTGAAGCTTTCTTT,15,TRBJ1-1,-,-,TRBV6-1
CANPARDFTDTQYF,TGTGCCAACCCAGCTCGGGATTTCACAGATACGCAGTATTTT,14,TRBJ2-3,-,-,TRBV6-4
CSATQGLRNTIYF,TGCAGTGCAACCCAGGGTCTCCGAAACACCATATATTTT,13,TRBJ1-3,few,-,TRBV20-1
CASSQDRDILQIF,TGTGCCAGCAGCCAAGATAGGGATATCCTCCAAATTTTT,13,TRBJ1-4,-,-,TRBV4-2
CSASGHSGGYTF,TGCAGTGCATCTGGACATTCAGGTGGCTACACCTTC,12,TRBJ1-2,few,-,TRBV20-1
CSARRDMAFF,TGCAGTGCTAGGAGGGATATGGCTTTCTTT,10,TRBJ1-1,-,-,TRBV20-1
CASSSQIGGGPSYNEQFF,TGTGCCAGCAGTTCCCAGATAGGCGGGGGACCCTCCTACAATGAGCAGTTCTTC,18,TRBJ2-1,-,TRBD2,TRBV12-3/TRBV12-4
CSVEAYDEKLFF,TGCAGCGTTGAAGCCTACGATGAAAAACTGTTTTTT,12,TRBJ1-4,-,-,TRBV29-1
CASSDFYEQYF,TGTGCCAGCAGTGACTTCTACGAGCAGTACTTC,11,TRBJ2-7,many,-,TRBV27
CASSRSSSSYEQYF,TGTGCCAGCAGTCGCTCCTCCAGCTCCTACGAGCAGTACTTC,14,TRBJ2-7,-,-,TRBV12-3/TRBV12-4
CSARDITSGGRETQYF,TGCAGTGCTAGAGATATTACTAGCGGCGGCCGGGAGACCCAGTACTTC,16,TRBJ2-5,-,TRBD2,TRBV20-1